Below, one T cell receptor (beta chain) is given with its context. No antigen is known for it. Treatment given: about 20 received Ad26.COV2.S at low or high dose, single or two shots; several received placebo; per-sample allocation not given. Sampling was done on day 63 after the first vaccine or placebo injection. Germline-derived CDR1 and CDR2 are SGHDT and YYEEEE. This CDR3 is built from 16 residues. The V end was cut by 2 bases, the J end by 1 base, with 13 bases between. This sample stems from a study of Ad26.COV2.S vaccination and SARS-CoV-2 variants. Overall study: Among those in the COV1001 Ad26.COV2.S trial arm was the donor. Each vaccinee took Ad26.COV2.S intramuscularly, once or twice 56 days apart. The study's findings and limits: Overall T cell responses may have been underestimated by the analyses of TCR breadth and depth.

Clones were read by immunoSEQ multiplex PCR, and TCRdb kept only the in-frame ones, dropping some. The top ten clones hold around 1.7% of a sample with some 410,000 clones, around 93% of them seen once. Sequencing used peripheral blood, obtained in a trial of Ad26.COV2.S vaccine versus placebo. The chain links TRBV5-6 to TRBJ1-3; no firm D call. This sequence was found in a person aged 18-65 years who received the Ad26.COV2.S COVID-19 vaccine or a placebo. CDR3 nucleotides: TGTGCCAGCAGCTTTTTTGACATCAATTCTGGAAACACCATATATTTT. Translation: CASSFFDINSGNTIYF.